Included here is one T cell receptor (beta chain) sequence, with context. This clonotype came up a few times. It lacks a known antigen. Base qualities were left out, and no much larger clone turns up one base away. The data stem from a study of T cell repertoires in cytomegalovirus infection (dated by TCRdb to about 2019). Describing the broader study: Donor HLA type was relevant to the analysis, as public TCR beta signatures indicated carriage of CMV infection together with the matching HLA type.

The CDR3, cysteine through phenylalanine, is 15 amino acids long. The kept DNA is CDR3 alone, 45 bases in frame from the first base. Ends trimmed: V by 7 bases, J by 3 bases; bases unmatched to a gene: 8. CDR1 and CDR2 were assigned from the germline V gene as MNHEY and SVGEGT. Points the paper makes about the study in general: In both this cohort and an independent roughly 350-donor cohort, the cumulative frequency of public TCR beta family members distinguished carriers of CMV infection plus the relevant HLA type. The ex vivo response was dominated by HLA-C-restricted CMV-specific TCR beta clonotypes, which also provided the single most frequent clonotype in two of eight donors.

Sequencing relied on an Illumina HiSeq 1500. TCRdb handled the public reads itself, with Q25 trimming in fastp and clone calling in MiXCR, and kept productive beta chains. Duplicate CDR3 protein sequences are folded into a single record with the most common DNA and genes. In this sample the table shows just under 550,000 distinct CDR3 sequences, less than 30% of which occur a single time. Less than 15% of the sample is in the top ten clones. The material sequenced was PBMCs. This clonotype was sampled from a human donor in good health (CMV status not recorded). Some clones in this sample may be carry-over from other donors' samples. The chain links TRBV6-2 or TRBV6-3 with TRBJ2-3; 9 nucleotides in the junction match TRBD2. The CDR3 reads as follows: CASNPGTSRTDTQYF. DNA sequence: TGTGCCAGCAACCCCGGGACTAGCAGGACAGATACGCAGTATTTT.